One sample yielded the 8 T cell receptor beta chains listed below, sequenced in a study of cytomegalovirus exposure and HLA in healthy donors. The PCR was carried out with 60 Vbeta primers and 13 Jbeta primers. Sequenced by immunoSEQ multiplex PCR; TCRdb stores in-frame clones only, minus some. This sample yields 150,000 to 200,000 clones, of which under 80% are seen a single time; around 2% belongs to the top ten. Sequenced: PBMCs. These receptors were obtained from a female donor in good health and CMV-seronegative.

The chain uses TRBV6-4 and TRBJ2-4, with D possibly matching TRBD1 (6 bases). Germline V CDR1 and CDR2: MRHNA, SNTAGT. V was clipped by 2 bases and J by 0 bases, with 17 bases between them. The CDR3 sequence is 18 residues long. The CDR3 coding sequence is TGTGCCAGCAGTGACGAATTGGAGCAGGGGAGAGCCAAAAACATTCAGTACTTC. Amino acids: CASSDELEQGRAKNIQYF.

The J gene is TRBJ1-5, the V gene TRBV19; 7 nucleotides agree with TRBD1. Germline trimming cut 6 bases from V and 4 bases from J; bases unmatched to any gene: 3. The germline V gene encodes CDR1 LNHDA and CDR2 SQIVND (reference sequence). The CDR3 runs to 13 residues. This CDR3 reads CASRQGLNQPQHF. In DNA, the CDR3 is TGTGCCAGTAGACAGGGGCTAAATCAGCCCCAGCATTTT.

This clone was seen just once. The chain is built from TRBV5-6 and TRBJ2-1; D not resolved. CDR3 length equals 13 residues. V dropped 7 bases and J dropped 5 bases, with 13 bases sitting between them. Per germline, CDR1 SGHDT and CDR2 YYEEEE. The DNA of the CDR3 is TGTGCCAGCCGCGCCAGACTCAACAATGAGCAGTTCTTC. Translating it yields CASRARLNNEQFF.

This rearrangement joins TRBV5-6 to TRBJ2-6; D may be TRBD1 (6 bases). CDR3 length: 17 residues. CDR1 is SGHDT, CDR2 YYEEEE, per germline. Deletions cut 0 bases from V and 4 bases from J, with 14 bases between. CDR3 loop: CASSLAGWGHGANVLTF. The CDR3 bases are TGTGCCAGCAGCTTGGCCGGGTGGGGGCACGGGGCCAACGTCCTGACTTTC.

The chain combines TRBV19 with TRBJ1-5; 7 bases are shared with TRBD1. Trimming took 3 bases from V and 5 from J; bases not matched to a gene: 4. The CDR3 consists of 14 residues. The V gene's germline CDR1 is LNHDA and CDR2 SQIVND (reference sequence). The chain's CDR3 is CASSMGTAYQPQHF. The CDR3 DNA sequence: TGTGCCAGTAGTATGGGGACAGCCTATCAGCCCCAGCATTTT.

The V call is TRBV28, the J call TRBJ1-5; D not resolved. V shed 2 bases and J shed 2 bases, with 13 bases lying between them. This CDR3 contains 16 residues. Germline CDR1 is MDHEN and CDR2 is SYDVKM. In nucleotides, the CDR3 is TGTGCCAGCAGTTTAGAGCCCCAGGCTGGCAATCAGCCCCAGCATTTT. Its translation: CASSLEPQAGNQPQHF.

The chain carries TRBV5-4 and TRBJ1-2; possible D gene TRBD1, 6 bases. The ends were cut back, 0 bases at V and 14 bases at J, with 17 bases in the middle. The CDR3 runs 13 residues. Germline loops: CDR1 SGHNT, CDR2 YYREEE (reference sequence). CDR3 protein: CASSLAHRVERTF. In DNA form, the CDR3 reads TGTGCCAGCAGCTTGGCCCACAGGGTCGAGAGGACCTTC.

The chain is built from TRBV4-1 and TRBJ2-1; 10 nucleotides line up with TRBD2. The length of the CDR3 is 17 residues. V was clipped by 0 bases and J by 6 bases; unmatched bases: 8. Germline loops: CDR1 MGHRA, CDR2 YSYEKL. Here the CDR3 reads CASSQDLRTSGSNEQFF. CDR3 DNA: TGCGCCAGCAGCCAAGATCTAAGGACTAGCGGTAGCAATGAGCAGTTCTTC.